This T cell receptor (beta chain) was observed in a study of response to subunit inactivated influenza vaccine (dated by TCRdb to the late 2010s). For the study in its entirety: To follow how T cells responded to a trivalent subunit inactivated influenza vaccine, the researchers relied on deep quantitative profiling of the T cell receptor repertoire. Points the paper makes about the study in general: It was suggested by the authors that each seasonal influenza vaccination may recruit only a limited number of new T cells.

From cysteine to phenylalanine, the CDR3 is 15 amino acids long. Here the CDR3 DNA is all that survives: 45 bases in frame from base 1. The germline V gene gives CDR1 as SGHTA and CDR2 as FQGNSA. The receptor library was made with RT-PCR. The instrument given in TCRdb is Illumina HiSeq 2500. Using fastp trimming at Q25 and MiXCR clonotype assembly, TCRdb reanalyzed the public sequencing data and kept in-frame beta chains. Entries are consolidated by CDR3 protein sequence, retaining the most common genes and DNA. The sample table lists around 540,000 distinct CDR3 sequences, 10% to 15% of them with a count of one. The ten top clones hold roughly 10% of the sample. Regarding this clonotype: The clone's antigen remains unknown. Germline and junction disagree at one end, which may indicate a read error.

The V and J genes are TRBV7-2 and TRBJ2-4; TRBD1 might be the D gene, on 6 matching bases. This clonotype was sampled from a man aged 45-65 years who received an inactivated influenza vaccine. Donor details come from another sample of the same person, matched by shared clones. The input for sequencing was PBMCs from blood, taken on the day of vaccination. The CDR3 in this case is CAISLKSRGINIQYF. The nucleotide sequence is TGTGCCATCAGCTTAAAGAGCAGGGGAATAAACATTCAGTACTTC.